The next 18 T cell receptor beta chains were all read from a single sample in a study of T cell repertoires in cytomegalovirus infection. TCRdb used MiXCR to reprocess the reads, holding one entry per CDR3 protein. The repertoire holds more than 90,000 distinct CDR3 sequences, with over 9% as singletons. Their antigens remain unidentified. The material sequenced was PBMCs, sequenced either directly or after in vitro stimulation (not recorded which). The receptors were gathered from a human donor in good health (CMV status not recorded). Some clones in this sample may be carry-over from other donors' samples.

This clonotype appeared many times. CDR3 in DNA: TGTGCCAGCAGCGCCGGGGGTTCCGGGGAGCTGTTTTTT. Amino acids: CASSAGGSGELFF. This chain links TRBV7-2 with TRBJ2-2, with D possibly matching TRBD2 (6 bases). Germline V gene sequence: CDR1 SGHTA, CDR2 FQGNSA. The CDR3 has 13 amino acids. V shed 5 bases and J shed 6 bases, with 10 bases lying between them.

Regarding this clonotype: A much larger clone sits a single nucleotide away, making a read error possible. This chain joins TRBV11-2 and TRBJ1-1, with unresolved D. The germline V gene encodes CDR1 SGHAT and CDR2 FQNNGV. This CDR3 comprises 16 residues. The CDR3 reads CASSLGAERPNTETFF. The CDR3 DNA sequence: TGTGCCAGCAGCTTAGGGGCAGAAAGACCGAACACTGAAACTTTCTTT.

At least ten counts were recorded for this clonotype. The chain joins TRBV28 to TRBJ1-2; TRBD1 might be the D (6 bases). The V and J ends lost 6 bases and 3 bases respectively, with 17 bases between them. The germline V gene encodes CDR1 MDHEN and CDR2 SYDVKM. The CDR3 length is 15 residues. The CDR3 DNA sequence: TGTGCCAGCAGCATCATCGCCGGGGGCTACTATGGCTACACCTTC. Encoded protein: CASSIIAGGYYGYTF.

This clonotype was found many times. The chain joins TRBV7-9 to TRBJ2-3; 9 bases line up with TRBD1. CDR1 and CDR2 from the germline V gene are SEHNR and FQNEAQ (reference sequence). The CDR3 has 15 residues. J was trimmed by 2 bases and V by 5 bases; bases with no gene match: 5. The DNA for the CDR3 is TGTGCCAGCAGCCCCCGGGACAGGGACACAGATACGCAGTATTTT. Residues: CASSPRDRDTDTQYF.

This clonotype has at least ten counts. The rearrangement joins TRBV7-8 to TRBJ2-7; TRBD2 agrees at 9 bases. Germline V gene data show CDR1 as SGHVS and CDR2 as FQNEAQ. Losses at the gene ends were 5 bases for V and 3 bases for J; bases not matched to a gene: 8. The CDR3 totals 15 residues. CDR3: CASSHGTSLDYEQYF. The CDR3 DNA follows: TGTGCCAGCAGCCACGGGACTAGCCTTGACTACGAGCAGTACTTC.

This clonotype has at least ten counts. J is TRBJ2-2 and V is TRBV11-2; D gene unclear. In germline, CDR1 is SGHAT, CDR2 FQNNGV. Trimming took 6 bases from V and 4 from J, leaving 18 bases between them. The CDR3 is made up of 16 amino acids. This chain's CDR3 is CASRHVRRAVTGELFF. The CDR3 nucleotides read TGTGCCAGCAGACACGTAAGAAGGGCGGTCACCGGGGAGCTGTTTTTT.

This clonotype has at least ten counts. The chain uses TRBV7-8 and TRBJ2-1; TRBD2 matches at 14 bases. The CDR3 loop spans 17 amino acids. The germline V gene has CDR1 SGHVS and CDR2 FQNEAQ. Losses at the gene ends were 3 bases for V and 14 bases for J; bases not matched to a gene: 15. The CDR3 bases are TGTGCCAGCAGCTTGGGACTAGCGGGAGTGGGCCTCAGTGAAAAGTTCTTC. Protein sequence: CASSLGLAGVGLSEKFF.

This clonotype was detected only a few times. The V gene is TRBV7-3, the J gene TRBJ2-1; no firm D call. Germline loops: CDR1 SGHTA, CDR2 FQGTGA. Trimming took 2 bases from V and 7 from J, leaving 15 bases between them. CDR3 length: 15 amino acids. CDR3 residues: CASSLQLKPANEQFF. CDR3 DNA: TGTGCCAGCAGCTTACAGTTGAAACCGGCAAATGAGCAGTTCTTC.

The sample holds a few counts of this clonotype. The chain links TRBV6-5 to TRBJ1-6, with TRBD1 matching over 8 bases. The CDR3 covers 16 residues. Germline V lookup: CDR1 MNHEY, CDR2 SVGAGI. V gave up 1 base and J gave up 7 bases; unmatched junction bases: 6. This CDR3 reads CASSYWADRANSPLHF. For the CDR3, the DNA is TGTGCCAGCAGTTACTGGGCGGACAGGGCGAATTCACCCCTCCACTTT.

This clonotype showed up just a few times. The genes are TRBV6-6 and TRBJ2-2; 8 nucleotides agree with TRBD1. V dropped 6 bases and J dropped 6; count of bases not matched to a gene: 12. Germline CDR1 reads MNHNY; CDR2 reads SVGAGI (reference sequence). The CDR3 has 16 residues. For the CDR3, the DNA is TGTGCCAGCAGCAGAGGACAGGGTTTGGGAGCCGGGGAGCTGTTTTTT. This gives the protein CASSRGQGLGAGELFF.

V gene TRBV15 combines with J gene TRBJ1-1, with D unclear. Germline assignment: CDR1 LNHNV and CDR2 YYDKDF (reference sequence). This CDR3 comprises 12 residues. Trimming pared 3 bases from V and 8 bases from J, leaving 10 bases between. The CDR3 loop is CATSSPTSEAFF. DNA of the CDR3: TGTGCCACCAGCAGCCCGACCAGCGAAGCTTTCTTT.

This clonotype was picked up a small number of times. The chain links TRBV7-9 to TRBJ1-1; 8 bases are shared with TRBD1. The CDR3 is made up of 14 amino acids. V lost 5 bases to trimming and J lost 6 bases; unmatched junction nucleotides: 8. Per the germline V gene, CDR1 is SEHNR and CDR2 is FQNEAQ (reference sequence). Written as DNA, the CDR3 is TGTGCCAGCAGCGGGGGGACAGGCAGCGCTGAAGCTTTCTTT. Its protein is CASSGGTGSAEAFF.

This clonotype was seen a few times. The gene calls are TRBV10-2 and TRBJ2-5, with 7 nucleotides matching TRBD2. V gave up 2 bases and J gave up 2 bases; unmatched junction bases: 5. The CDR3 contains 15 residues. Germline V lookup: CDR1 WSHSY, CDR2 SAAADI. The CDR3 loop is CASSEGGEGQETQYF. In DNA form, the CDR3 reads TGCGCCAGCAGTGAGGGAGGGGAGGGACAAGAGACCCAGTACTTC.

The rearrangement joins TRBV11-1 to TRBJ1-1, with 8 bases lining up with TRBD1. The CDR3 is made up of 15 amino acids. Germline-derived CDR1 and CDR2 are SGHAT and FQDESV (reference sequence). The V and J ends lost 2 bases and 5 bases, in that order; junction bases with no gene match: 7. CDR3 residues: CASSLRGRGRTEAFF. The CDR3 region has the DNA TGTGCCAGCAGCTTACGCGGCAGGGGGCGGACTGAAGCTTTCTTT.

This clonotype was counted between two and nine times. The V and J genes are TRBV5-1 and TRBJ2-5; weak D call: TRBD1 (7 bases). Germline V CDR1 and CDR2: SGHRS, YFSETQ. Trimming cost V 4 bases and J 5 bases, with 15 bases left between them. This CDR3 has 14 residues. CDR3 protein: CASSAGQQRETQYF. The CDR3 coding sequence is TGCGCCAGCAGCGCGGGACAGCAAAGGGAGACCCAGTACTTC. Using reference TRBV5-1 and TRBJ2-5 for the parts outside the CDR3, the full variable domain is KAGVTQTPRYLIKTRGQQVTLSCSPISGHRSVSWYQQTPGQGLQFLFEYFSETQRNKGNFPGRFSGRQFSNSRSEMNVSTLELGDSALYLCASSAGQQRETQYFGPGTRLLVL.

This clonotype was observed a handful of times. Germline is not matched at one junction end, which may reflect a read error. The rearrangement uses TRBV12-3 or TRBV12-4 and TRBJ2-7; D is uncertain. The CDR3 is 15 residues long. In DNA form, the CDR3 reads TGTGCCAGCAGTTTAGCACCGCCGAGCTCCTATGAGCAGTACTTC. As protein: CASSLAPPSSYEQYF.

The chain joins TRBV6-2 or TRBV6-3 to TRBJ2-1; D unclear. The CDR3 is 13 amino acids. V was shortened by 4 bases and J by 7 bases, with 11 bases between the two germline ends. The V gene's germline CDR1 is MNHEY and CDR2 SVGEGT. The CDR3 here is CASSSRADNEQFF. CDR3 in DNA: TGTGCCAGCAGTTCACGGGCAGATAATGAGCAGTTCTTC.

This clonotype occurred many times. The chain recombines TRBV7-2 with TRBJ2-1; D is perhaps TRBD1 (7 bases). CDR1 and CDR2 from the germline V gene are SGHTA and FQGNSA. This CDR3 has 15 residues. The V and J ends lost 5 bases and 7 bases respectively, with 18 bases between them. CDR3: CASSPWTGAGNEQFF. As DNA, the CDR3 is TGTGCCAGCAGCCCATGGACAGGTGCGGGAAATGAGCAGTTCTTC.